This T cell receptor beta chain emerged from a study of cytomegalovirus exposure and HLA in healthy donors. Study information: The early release's HLA-typed donors yielded 70 million to 85 million unique TCRs.

J was trimmed by 4 bases and V by 7 bases; bases with no gene match: 16. Germline loops: CDR1 SGHVS, CDR2 FQNEAQ. This CDR3 spans 17 amino acids. Details on this clone: Its antigen is unidentified.

Study results and caveats: Later analysis reportedly placed an Asian-associated ancestry cluster below the roughly 600-donor mean in N-insertions.

PCR employed 60 Vbeta and 13 Jbeta primers. How the authors handled the data: In a later analysis, about 11 million of 60 million to 80 million unique beta chains occurred in at least two donors. The repertoire was sequenced with immunoSEQ multiplex PCR; TCRdb's copy has only in-frame clones and lacks some. The DNA gave D and trimming, while V, J and clone size come from that table. The sample has about 90,000 clones; around 80% are singletons. This sequence was found in a man under 40 in good health and CMV-seronegative. J is TRBJ2-7 and V is TRBV7-8, with 10 bases fitting TRBD2. The specimen sequenced was PBMCs. The CDR3 region is CASTKDPLAGEVYEQYV. The CDR3 DNA is TGTGCCAGCACCAAAGATCCGCTAGCGGGAGAAGTTTACGAGCAGTACGTC.